These T cell receptor beta chains were read from a single sample in a study of cytomegalovirus exposure and HLA in healthy donors. The data were produced by immunoSEQ multiplex PCR, yet TCRdb's version contains in-frame clones alone and is incomplete. The sample has roughly 200,000 clones, 77% seen once. Specimen: PBMCs. These receptors were taken from a woman aged 55-69 years in good health and CMV-seropositive. Both conserved end residues are part of each CDR3. Fields, in order: J gene, clone size, V gene, D gene, CDR3 protein, CDR3 DNA. A D gene is named only where the DNA matches it firmly. Only some rows state a clone size, as once, few, many or a class for expanded clones.

j_gene: TRBJ1-4
abundance: .
v_gene: TRBV5-5
d_gene: TRBD1
CDR3aa: CASSPGQRNEKLFF
CDR3nt: TGTGCCAGCAGTCCGGGACAGAGAAATGAAAAACTGTTTTTT

j_gene: TRBJ2-2
abundance: .
v_gene: TRBV7-9
d_gene: TRBD1
CDR3aa: CASTWRQGHGELFF
CDR3nt: TGTGCCAGCACATGGCGACAGGGGCACGGGGAGCTGTTTTTT

j_gene: TRBJ1-1
abundance: once
v_gene: TRBV5-1
d_gene: .
CDR3aa: CASSLGDSSF
CDR3nt: TGCGCCAGCAGCTTGGGGGACTCCTCCTTT

j_gene: TRBJ1-6
abundance: .
v_gene: TRBV19
d_gene: .
CDR3aa: CASTGTGLVNSPLHF
CDR3nt: TGTGCCAGTACCGGGACTGGGCTTGTTAATTCACCCCTCCACTTT

j_gene: TRBJ2-1
abundance: few
v_gene: TRBV7-3
d_gene: TRBD1
CDR3aa: CASSRGQGRNEQFF
CDR3nt: TGTGCCAGCAGCCGGGGACAGGGTCGAAATGAGCAGTTCTTC

j_gene: TRBJ2-7
abundance: .
v_gene: TRBV18
d_gene: TRBD2
CDR3aa: CASSPSGSFREQYF
CDR3nt: TGTGCCAGCTCACCAAGCGGGAGTTTTCGGGAGCAGTACTTC

j_gene: TRBJ1-1
abundance: .
v_gene: TRBV6-1
d_gene: .
CDR3aa: CASIVIGGGTEAFF
CDR3nt: TGTGCCAGCATCGTCATCGGGGGGGGGACTGAAGCTTTCTTT

j_gene: TRBJ1-1
abundance: .
v_gene: TRBV9
d_gene: .
CDR3aa: CASSPPDRLNTEAFF
CDR3nt: TGTGCCAGCAGCCCCCCTGACAGACTGAACACTGAAGCTTTCTTT

j_gene: TRBJ2-3
abundance: .
v_gene: TRBV7-2
d_gene: .
CDR3aa: CASSLVGAGTDTQYF
CDR3nt: TGTGCCAGCAGCTTAGTGGGGGCTGGCACAGATACGCAGTATTTT

j_gene: TRBJ2-3
abundance: .
v_gene: TRBV4-3
d_gene: .
CDR3aa: CASSPRGQSLTDTQYF
CDR3nt: TGCGCCAGCAGCCCCCGTGGACAGAGCCTCACAGATACGCAGTATTTT